The T cell receptor (beta chain) described here comes from a study of metastatic and nonmetastatic thyroid tumors. The CDR3 is 14 residues long. Deletions cut 6 bases from V and 0 bases from J, with 9 bases between. Germline V gene sequence: CDR1 MNHNS, CDR2 SASEGT. Nobody among the patients had been given any treatment before thyroid surgery. Using MiXCR, TCRdb re-called clones from the PCR reads. In the table there are about 11,000 clones, roughly 30% of which are singletons. This clone was detected ten times or more. The chain joins TRBV6-1 to TRBJ2-4; perhaps TRBD2 as D (5 bases). Sequencing was done on a sample of tumor tissue. This sequence was found in a female donor with papillary thyroid cancer or a benign thyroid nodule (not recorded which). Some clones in this sample may be carry-over from other donors' samples. The CDR3, as DNA: TGTGCCAGCAGCGGGGAACTAGCCAAAAACATTCAGTACTTC. It encodes CASSGELAKNIQYF.